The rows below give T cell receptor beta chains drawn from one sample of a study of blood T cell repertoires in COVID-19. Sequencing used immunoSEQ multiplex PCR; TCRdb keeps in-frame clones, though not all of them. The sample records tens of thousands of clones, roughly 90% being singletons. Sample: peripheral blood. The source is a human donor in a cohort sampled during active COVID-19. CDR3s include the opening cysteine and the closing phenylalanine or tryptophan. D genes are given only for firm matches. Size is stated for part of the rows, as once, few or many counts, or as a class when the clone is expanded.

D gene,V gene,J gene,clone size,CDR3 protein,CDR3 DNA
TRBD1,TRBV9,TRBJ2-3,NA,CASSVEFMGQGADTQYF,TGTGCCAGCAGCGTAGAGTTTATGGGACAGGGGGCAGATACGCAGTATTTT
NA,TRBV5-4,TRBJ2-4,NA,CASSPRSGAKNIQYF,TGTGCCAGCAGCCCTAGGTCGGGAGCCAAAAACATTCAGTACTTC
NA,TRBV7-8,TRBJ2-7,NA,CASSDRQFSYEQYF,TGTGCCAGCAGCGATAGACAGTTCTCCTACGAGCAGTACTTC
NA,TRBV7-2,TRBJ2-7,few,CASTRTFGDYEQYF,TGTGCCAGCACTAGGACTTTTGGGGACTACGAGCAGTACTTC
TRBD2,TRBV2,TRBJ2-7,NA,CASSVQAGDSYEQYF,TGTGCCAGCAGTGTGCAAGCGGGGGATTCCTACGAGCAGTACTTC
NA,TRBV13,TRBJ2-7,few,CASSLGDRGYEQYF,TGTGCCAGCAGCTTAGGGGACCGGGGCTACGAGCAGTACTTC
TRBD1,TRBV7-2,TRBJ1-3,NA,CASSSDRFLSGNTIYF,TGTGCCAGCAGCTCGGACAGGTTTTTATCTGGAAACACCATATATTTT
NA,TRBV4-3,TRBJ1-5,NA,CASSQDENQPQHF,TGCGCCAGCAGCCAAGACGAGAATCAGCCCCAGCATTTT
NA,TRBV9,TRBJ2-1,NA,CASSKSTGWNEQFF,TGTGCCAGCAGCAAATCGACAGGCTGGAATGAGCAGTTCTTC
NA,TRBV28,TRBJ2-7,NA,CASSFHGGNEQYF,TGTGCCAGCAGTTTCCACGGCGGGAACGAGCAGTACTTC
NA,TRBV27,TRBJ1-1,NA,CASSLNPSTEAFF,TGTGCCAGCAGCTTAAATCCCTCCACTGAAGCTTTCTTT
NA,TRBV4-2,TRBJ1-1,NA,CASSPSGIGGGEAFF,TGTGCCAGCAGCCCGTCAGGTATAGGGGGTGGTGAAGCTTTCTTT
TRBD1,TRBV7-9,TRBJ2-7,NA,CASSVGTGFSYEQYF,TGTGCCAGCAGCGTTGGGACAGGGTTTTCCTACGAGCAGTACTTC
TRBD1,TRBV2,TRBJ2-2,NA,CASSEWAGGGGELFF,TGTGCCAGCAGTGAATGGGCAGGGGGCGGCGGGGAGCTGTTTTTT
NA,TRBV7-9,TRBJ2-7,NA,CASSLALIEGTRLHEQYF,TGTGCCAGCAGCTTAGCGTTGATCGAGGGCACAAGACTACACGAGCAGTACTTC
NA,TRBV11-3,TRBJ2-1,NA,CASSLRESSYNEQFF,TGTGCCAGCAGCTTGAGGGAGTCCTCCTACAATGAGCAGTTCTTC
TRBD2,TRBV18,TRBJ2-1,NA,CASSPRLVAGVGSNEQFF,TGTGCCAGCTCACCTCGACTCGTAGCGGGAGTAGGAAGCAATGAGCAGTTCTTC
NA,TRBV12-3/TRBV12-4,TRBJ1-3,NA,CASQGDSGNTIYF,TGTGCCAGTCAAGGGGATTCTGGAAACACCATATATTTT
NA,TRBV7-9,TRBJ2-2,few,CASSPGGGEAGELFF,TGTGCCAGCAGCCCTGGTGGAGGAGAGGCCGGGGAGCTGTTTTTT
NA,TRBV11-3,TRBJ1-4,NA,CASSLYVQGNEKLFF,TGTGCCAGCAGCTTATATGTCCAGGGTAATGAAAAACTGTTTTTT
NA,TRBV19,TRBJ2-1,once,CASSWSRVTVSYNEQFF,TGTGCCAGTAGTTGGTCACGCGTCACCGTCTCCTACAATGAGCAGTTCTTC
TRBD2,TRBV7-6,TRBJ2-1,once,CASSLAPPGAGGYNEQFF,TGTGCCAGCAGCTTAGCCCCACCGGGAGCGGGGGGATACAATGAGCAGTTCTTC
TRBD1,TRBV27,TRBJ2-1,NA,CASMPGGYNEQFF,TGTGCCAGCATGCCAGGGGGTTACAATGAGCAGTTCTTC
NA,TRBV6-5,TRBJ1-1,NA,CASSPWGGTEAFF,TGTGCCAGCAGTCCCTGGGGGGGCACTGAAGCTTTCTTT
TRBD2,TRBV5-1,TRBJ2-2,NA,CASRSGVLAGGNTGELFF,TGCGCCAGCAGGTCCGGGGTGCTAGCGGGAGGAAACACCGGGGAGCTGTTTTTT
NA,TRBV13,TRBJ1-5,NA,CASSLGNLPDGNQPQHF,TGTGCCAGCAGCTTAGGAAATCTCCCAGATGGCAATCAGCCCCAGCATTTT
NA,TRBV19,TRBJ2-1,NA,CASSRRSSYNEQFF,TGTGCCAGTAGTCGAAGGAGCTCCTACAATGAGCAGTTCTTC
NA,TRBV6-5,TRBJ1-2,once,CASSQDSVPGYTF,TGTGCCAGCAGTCAGGACAGCGTTCCCGGCTACACCTTC
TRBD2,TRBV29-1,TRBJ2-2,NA,CSVGLAGGPTGELFF,TGCAGCGTTGGCTTGGCGGGAGGCCCCACCGGGGAGCTGTTTTTT
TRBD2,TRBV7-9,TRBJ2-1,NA,CASSLGSGGARDEQFF,TGTGCCAGCAGCTTAGGTAGCGGGGGGGCCCGGGATGAGCAGTTCTTC
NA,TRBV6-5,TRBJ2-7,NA,CASSYGQNEQYF,TGTGCCAGCAGTTACGGGCAAAACGAGCAGTACTTC
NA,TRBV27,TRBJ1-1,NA,CASSYTSMNTEAFF,TGTGCCAGCAGTTATACATCAATGAACACTGAAGCTTTCTTT
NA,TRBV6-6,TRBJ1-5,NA,CASSYGQGFQPQHF,TGTGCCAGCAGTTACGGGCAGGGGTTCCAGCCCCAGCATTTT
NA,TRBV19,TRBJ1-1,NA,CASSIKWGENTEAFF,TGTGCCAGTAGTATCAAGTGGGGGGAGAACACTGAAGCTTTCTTT
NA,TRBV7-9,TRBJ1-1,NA,CASSFSASWTDNTEAFF,TGTGCCAGCAGCTTCTCCGCCTCCTGGACAGACAACACTGAAGCTTTCTTT
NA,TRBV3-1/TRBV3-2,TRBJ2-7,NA,CASSQHIQVTPALYEQYF,TGTGCCAGCAGCCAACACATACAGGTCACTCCTGCCCTGTACGAGCAGTACTTC
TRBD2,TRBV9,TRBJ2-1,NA,CASSVDPSGSREQFF,TGTGCCAGCAGCGTAGACCCTAGCGGGAGTCGTGAGCAGTTCTTC
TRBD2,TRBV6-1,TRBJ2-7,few,CASSELAGRSEQYF,TGTGCCAGCAGTGAACTAGCGGGAAGGTCCGAGCAGTACTTC
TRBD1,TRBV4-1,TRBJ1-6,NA,CASSQTGGIDNSPLHF,TGCGCCAGCAGCCAGACAGGGGGTATCGATAATTCACCCCTCCACTTT
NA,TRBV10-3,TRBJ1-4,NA,CAIQRATNEKLFF,TGTGCCATTCAAAGAGCAACTAATGAAAAACTGTTTTTT
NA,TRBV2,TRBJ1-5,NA,CASSEDAGNQPQHF,TGTGCCAGCAGTGAAGACGCGGGGAATCAGCCCCAGCATTTT
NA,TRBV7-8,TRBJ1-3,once,CASKGTFSGNTIYF,TGTGCCAGCAAGGGGACTTTCTCTGGAAACACCATATATTTT
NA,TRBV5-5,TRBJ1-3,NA,CASSAHPTGNTIYF,TGTGCCAGCAGCGCCCATCCGACAGGAAACACCATATATTTT
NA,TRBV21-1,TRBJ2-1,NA,CASSKLVAGGHNEQFF,TGTGCCAGCAGCAAACTCGTAGCGGGGGGGCACAATGAGCAGTTCTTC
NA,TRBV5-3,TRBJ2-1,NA,CARTLRGQGEGNGFGSYNEQFF,TGTGCCAGAACCTTACGGGGGCAGGGGGAAGGTAATGGTTTCGGCTCCTACAATGAGCAGTTCTTC
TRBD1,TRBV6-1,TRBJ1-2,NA,CASREGGYYGYTF,TGTGCCAGCAGGGAAGGGGGCTACTATGGCTACACCTTC
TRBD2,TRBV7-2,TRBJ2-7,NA,CASSLGASGTYEQYF,TGTGCCAGCAGCTTAGGGGCTAGCGGGACCTACGAGCAGTACTTC
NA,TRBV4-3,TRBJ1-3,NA,CASSPWRGGNTIYF,TGCGCCAGCAGCCCTTGGAGAGGAGGAAACACCATATATTTT
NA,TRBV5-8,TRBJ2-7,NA,CASRERSRVSEQYF,TGTGCCAGCAGGGAGAGGAGCAGGGTTAGCGAGCAGTACTTC
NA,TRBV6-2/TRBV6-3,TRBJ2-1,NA,CASSRDTYNEQFF,TGTGCCAGCAGCCGGGACACCTACAATGAGCAGTTCTTC